These 5 T cell receptor beta chains originate from one sample sequenced in a study of blood T cells in healthy people across ages. Alongside a J-beta primer mix, a sample-barcoded 5' primer served in a second PCR lasting about 6 to 11 cycles. TCRdb reprocessed the 5' RACE reads via MiXCR and lists one record per CDR3 protein. In the table there are around 800,000 distinct CDR3 sequences, under 55% of which are singletons. The sample was blood. Every receptor here comes from a man between 60 and 70 years old in good health.

V usage is TRBV20-1 and J usage is TRBJ2-1, with TRBD2 matching 7 bases. The trim removed 6 bases at V and 0 bases at J, leaving 14 bases unmatched. Germline CDR1 reads DFQATT; CDR2 reads SNEGSKA (reference sequence). This CDR3 comprises 17 residues. CDR3 nucleotide sequence: TGCAGTGCCCTGTTAAGCGGGGATCTTGGCTCCTACAATGAGCAGTTCTTC. Amino acid sequence: CSALLSGDLGSYNEQFF.

This clonotype occurred a few times. The rearrangement links TRBV6-2 or TRBV6-3 to TRBJ2-2; D uncertain. CDR1 MNHEY and CDR2 SVGEGT come from the germline V gene. V was shortened by 5 bases and J by 4 bases, with 8 bases between the two germline ends. CDR3 length: 13 residues. CDR3 in amino acids: CASSVLFTGELFF. The CDR3 nucleotides are TGTGCCAGCAGTGTGCTGTTCACCGGGGAGCTGTTTTTT.

This clonotype occurred once. V gene TRBV18 combines with J gene TRBJ2-1; 10 bases are shared with TRBD2. The CDR3 length is 15 residues. CDR1 and CDR2 (germline): KGHSH, LQKENI. With V trimmed by 7 bases and J by 3 bases, 6 bases remained unmatched. CDR3 coding DNA: TGTGCCAGCTTACGTGAGCGGGGGGGCTACAATGAGCAGTTCTTC. It codes for CASLRERGGYNEQFF.

The V call is TRBV7-8, the J call TRBJ1-5; possible D gene TRBD1, 6 bases. V lost 3 bases, J lost 6 bases, and 9 bases lay in between. The CDR3 runs 13 residues. From germline, CDR1 is SGHVS and CDR2 FQNEAQ. CDR3 loop: CASSLSGVQPQHF. The CDR3 DNA reads TGTGCCAGCAGCTTGTCAGGGGTTCAGCCCCAGCATTTT.

This clonotype was picked up a small number of times. The junction shows a germline mismatch at one end, possibly a read error. The V and J genes are TRBV27 and TRBJ2-7; no clear D gene. This CDR3 comprises 14 residues. CDR1 MNHEY and CDR2 SMNVEV come from the germline V gene (reference sequence). CDR3: CASSVSSNSYEQYF. The CDR3 DNA reads TGTGCCAGCAGTGTATCCAGTAACTCCTACGAGCAGTACTTC.